This TCR beta chain was found in a study of PD-1 blockade in classical Hodgkin lymphoma. Whole-study results and caveats: Complete responders showed a baseline diversity that resembled the diversity of newly diagnosed patients. Reported baseline diversity: healthy donors highest, relapsed/refractory patients lowest.

Clones were sequenced by immunoSEQ multiplex PCR, and TCRdb holds only the in-frame ones, with some missing. This sample has some 28,000 clones, with around four fifths found just once. With no exception, relapse followed autologous stem cell transplantation in all patients, and brentuximab vedotin exposure varied. Comment on this clone: Antigen: not known.

Germline V gene lookup returns CDR1 ENHRY and CDR2 SYGVKD. The V gene lost 2 bases and the J gene lost 2 bases, with 6 bases spanning the gap. The CDR3 spans 13 residues. The J gene is TRBJ1-1, the V gene TRBV10-3; D not resolved. Specimen: peripheral blood mononuclear cells (PBMCs), collected before the second cycle of nivolumab. This receptor was obtained from a human donor with classical Hodgkin lymphoma. The CDR3 coding sequence is TGTGCCATCAGTGAGATCAGAAACACTGAAGCTTTCTTT. Amino acid sequence: CAISEIRNTEAFF.